This T cell receptor beta chain stems from a study of T cell responses to AZD1222 COVID-19 vaccine. In the study overall: Samples with a second dose at about 4 or about 12 weeks were pooled together.

The CDR3 is 16 residues long. Germline trimming cut 3 bases from V and 0 bases from J; bases unmatched to any gene: 5. CDR1 MNHNS and CDR2 SASEGT come from the germline V gene. Whole-study findings and limits: Nearly half of spike-specific TCRs reportedly go after variant regions that carry no mutations. Mostly white British, mostly female donors; authors suggested clonal diversity may be underestimated.

Clones were sequenced by immunoSEQ multiplex PCR, and TCRdb holds only the in-frame ones, with some missing. Here the sample spans over 150,000 clones, 80% to 90% being singletons. About this clone: The antigen remains unidentified.

Material: peripheral blood, obtained on day 0 of AZD1222 vaccination. The gene calls are TRBV6-1 and TRBJ1-3, with 7 bases identical to TRBD1. This receptor was obtained from an adult in good health. The CDR3 reads CASSDRDSFSGNTIYF. DNA of the CDR3: TGTGCCAGCAGTGACAGGGACAGCTTCTCTGGAAACACCATATATTTT.